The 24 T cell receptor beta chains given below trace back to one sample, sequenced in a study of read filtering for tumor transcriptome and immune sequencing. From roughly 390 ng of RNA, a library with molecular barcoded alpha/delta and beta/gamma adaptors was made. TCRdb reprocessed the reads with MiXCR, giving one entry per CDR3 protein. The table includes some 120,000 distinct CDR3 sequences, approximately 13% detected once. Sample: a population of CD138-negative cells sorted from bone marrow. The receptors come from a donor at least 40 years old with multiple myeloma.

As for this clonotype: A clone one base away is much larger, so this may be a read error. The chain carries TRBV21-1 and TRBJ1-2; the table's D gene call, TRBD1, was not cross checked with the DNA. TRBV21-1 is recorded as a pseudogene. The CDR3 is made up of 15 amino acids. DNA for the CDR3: TGTGCCAGCAGCAAAAGGGGACAGGGGGCGCTTGGCTACACCTTC. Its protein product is CASSKRGQGALGYTF.

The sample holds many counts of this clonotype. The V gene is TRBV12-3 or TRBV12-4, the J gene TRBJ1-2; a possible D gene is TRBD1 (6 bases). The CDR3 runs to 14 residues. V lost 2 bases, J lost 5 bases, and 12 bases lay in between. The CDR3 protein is CASSLSAGAYGYTF. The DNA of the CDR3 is TGTGCCAGCAGTTTATCCGCAGGGGCGTATGGCTACACCTTC.

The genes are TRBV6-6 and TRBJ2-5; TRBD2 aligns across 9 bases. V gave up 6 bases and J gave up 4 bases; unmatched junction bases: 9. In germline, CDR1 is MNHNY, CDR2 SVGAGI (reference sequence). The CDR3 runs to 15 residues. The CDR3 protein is CASRNSGSLGETQYF. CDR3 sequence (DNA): TGTGCCAGCAGGAATAGCGGGAGCTTGGGAGAGACCCAGTACTTC.

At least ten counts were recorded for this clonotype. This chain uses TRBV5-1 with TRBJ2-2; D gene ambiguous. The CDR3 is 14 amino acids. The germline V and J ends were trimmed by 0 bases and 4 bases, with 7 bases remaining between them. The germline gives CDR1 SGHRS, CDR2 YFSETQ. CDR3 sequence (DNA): TGCGCCAGCAGCTTGGCTAGTCCCACCGGGGAGCTGTTTTTT. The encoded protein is CASSLASPTGELFF.

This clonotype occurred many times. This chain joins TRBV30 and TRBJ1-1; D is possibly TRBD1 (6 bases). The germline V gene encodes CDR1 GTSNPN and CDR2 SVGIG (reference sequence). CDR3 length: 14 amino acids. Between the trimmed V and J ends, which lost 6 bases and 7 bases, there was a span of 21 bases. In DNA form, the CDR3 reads TGTGCCTGTGCTGGGGGCAGCCGATCCCTTGAAGCTTTCTTT. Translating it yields CACAGGSRSLEAFF.

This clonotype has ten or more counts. The CDR3 nucleotides read TGTGCCATCAGCGCAACTCAACAGGGGGACGTTCAGTACTTC. This gives the protein CAISATQQGDVQYF. This chain uses TRBV10-3 with TRBJ2-4; 8 bases map to TRBD1. V trimming: 6 bases; J trimming: 11 bases; junction bases outside the gene matches: 12. The CDR3 has 14 amino acids. CDR1 and CDR2 from the germline V gene are ENHRY and SYGVKD.

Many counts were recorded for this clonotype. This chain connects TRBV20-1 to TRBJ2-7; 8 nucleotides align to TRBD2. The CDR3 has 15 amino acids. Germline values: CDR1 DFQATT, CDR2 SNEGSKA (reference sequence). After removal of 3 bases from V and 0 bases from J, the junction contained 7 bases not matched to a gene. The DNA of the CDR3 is TGCAGTGCTAGTAAACTAGCGGTAAGCTCCTACGAGCAGTACTTC. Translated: CSASKLAVSSYEQYF.

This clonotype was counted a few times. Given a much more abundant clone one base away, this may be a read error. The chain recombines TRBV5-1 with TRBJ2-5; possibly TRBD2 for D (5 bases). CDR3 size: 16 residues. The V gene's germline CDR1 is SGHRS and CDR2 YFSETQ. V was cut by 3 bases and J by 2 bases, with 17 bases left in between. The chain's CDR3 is CASSSGWSGEQETQYF. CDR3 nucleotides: TGCGCCAGCAGCTCGGGATGGAGCGGTGAACAAGAGACCCAGTACTTC.

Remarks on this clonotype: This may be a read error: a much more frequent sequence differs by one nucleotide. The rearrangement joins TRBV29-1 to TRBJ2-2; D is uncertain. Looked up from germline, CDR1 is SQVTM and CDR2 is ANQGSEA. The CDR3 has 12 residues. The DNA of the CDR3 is TGCAGGACCGTGGGTAGGGCCGGGGAGCTGTTTTTT. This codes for CRTVGRAGELFF.

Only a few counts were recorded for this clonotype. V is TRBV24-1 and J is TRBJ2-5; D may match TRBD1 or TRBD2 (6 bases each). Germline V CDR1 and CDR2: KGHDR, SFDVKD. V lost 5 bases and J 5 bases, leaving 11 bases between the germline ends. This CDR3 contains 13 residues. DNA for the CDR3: TGTGCCACCAGTGTAGGGGGGCTGGAGACCCAGTACTTC. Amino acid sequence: CATSVGGLETQYF.

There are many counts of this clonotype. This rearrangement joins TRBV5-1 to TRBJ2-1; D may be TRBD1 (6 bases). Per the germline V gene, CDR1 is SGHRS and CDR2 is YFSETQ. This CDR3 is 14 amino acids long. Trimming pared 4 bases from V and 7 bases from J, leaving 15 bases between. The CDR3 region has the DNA TGCGCCAGCAGCCTCGGACAGAGAAGTAATGAGCAGTTCTTC. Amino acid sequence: CASSLGQRSNEQFF. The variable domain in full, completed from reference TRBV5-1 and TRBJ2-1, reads KAGVTQTPRYLIKTRGQQVTLSCSPISGHRSVSWYQQTPGQGLQFLFEYFSETQRNKGNFPGRFSGRQFSNSRSEMNVSTLELGDSALYLCASSLGQRSNEQFFGPGTRLTVL.

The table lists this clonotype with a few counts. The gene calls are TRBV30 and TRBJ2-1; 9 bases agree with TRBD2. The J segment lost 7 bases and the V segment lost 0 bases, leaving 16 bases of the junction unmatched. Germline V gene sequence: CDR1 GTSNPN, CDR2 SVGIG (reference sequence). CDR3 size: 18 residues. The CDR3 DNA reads TGTGCCTGGAGTGTACGGGTTCTGGCGGGAGGGCCTCGGAATGAGCAGTTCTTC. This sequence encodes CAWSVRVLAGGPRNEQFF.

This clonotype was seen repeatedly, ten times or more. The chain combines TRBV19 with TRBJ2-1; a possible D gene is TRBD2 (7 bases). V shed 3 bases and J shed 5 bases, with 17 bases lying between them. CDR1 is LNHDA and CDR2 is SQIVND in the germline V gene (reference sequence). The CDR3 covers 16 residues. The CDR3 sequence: CASSIRGGEGNNEQFF. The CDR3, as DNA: TGTGCCAGTAGTATCCGAGGGGGGGAGGGAAACAATGAGCAGTTCTTC.

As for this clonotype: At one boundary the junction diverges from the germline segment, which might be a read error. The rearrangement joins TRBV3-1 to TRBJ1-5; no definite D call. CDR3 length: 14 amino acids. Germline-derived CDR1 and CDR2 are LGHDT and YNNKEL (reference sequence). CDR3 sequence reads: CASSQDLTEQPQHF. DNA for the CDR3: TGTGCCAGCAGCCAAGATCTTACGGAACAGCCCCAACATTTT. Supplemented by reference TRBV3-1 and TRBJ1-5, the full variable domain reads DTAVSQTPKYLVTQMGNDKSIKCEQNLGHDTMYWYKQDSKKFLKIMFSYNNKELIINETVPNRFSPKSPDKAHLNLHINSLELGDSAVYFCASSQDLTEQPQHFGDGTRLSIL.

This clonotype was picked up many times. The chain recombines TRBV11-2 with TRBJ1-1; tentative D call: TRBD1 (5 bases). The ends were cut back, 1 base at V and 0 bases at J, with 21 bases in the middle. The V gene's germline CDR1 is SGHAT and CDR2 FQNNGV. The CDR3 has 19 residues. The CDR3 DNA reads TGTGCCAGCAGCTTAGTGGGACCGTCGGTCGTATCGTTGAACACTGAAGCTTTCTTT. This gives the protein CASSLVGPSVVSLNTEAFF.

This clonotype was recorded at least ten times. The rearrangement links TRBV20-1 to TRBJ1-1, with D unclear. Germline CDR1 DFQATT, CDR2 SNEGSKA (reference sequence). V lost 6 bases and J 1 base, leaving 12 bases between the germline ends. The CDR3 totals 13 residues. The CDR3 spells CSALSSANTEAFF. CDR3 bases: TGCAGTGCCCTCTCTTCGGCGAACACTGAAGCTTTCTTT.

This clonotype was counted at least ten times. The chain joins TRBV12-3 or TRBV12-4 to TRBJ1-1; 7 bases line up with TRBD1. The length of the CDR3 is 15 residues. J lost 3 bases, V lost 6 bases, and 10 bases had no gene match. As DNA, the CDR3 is TGTGCCAGCAGCTTTTCCCTCGGACAGGACACTGAAGCTTTCTTT. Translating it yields CASSFSLGQDTEAFF.

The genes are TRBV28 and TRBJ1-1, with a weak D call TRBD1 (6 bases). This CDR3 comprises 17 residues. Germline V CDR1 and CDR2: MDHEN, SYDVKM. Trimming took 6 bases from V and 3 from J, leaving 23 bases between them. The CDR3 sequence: CASSERGPGVWYTEAFF. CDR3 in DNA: TGTGCCAGCAGCGAGAGGGGCCCAGGGGTTTGGTACACTGAAGCTTTCTTT.

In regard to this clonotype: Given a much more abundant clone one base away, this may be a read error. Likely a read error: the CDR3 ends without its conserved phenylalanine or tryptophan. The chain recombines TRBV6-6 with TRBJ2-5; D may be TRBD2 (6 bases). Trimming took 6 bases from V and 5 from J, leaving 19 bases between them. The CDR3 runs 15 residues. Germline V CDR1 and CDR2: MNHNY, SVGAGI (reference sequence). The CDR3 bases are TGTGCCAGCAGCTCGGGACTTCCCTGGGGGGAGACCCAGTACTCC. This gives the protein CASSSGLPWGETQYS.

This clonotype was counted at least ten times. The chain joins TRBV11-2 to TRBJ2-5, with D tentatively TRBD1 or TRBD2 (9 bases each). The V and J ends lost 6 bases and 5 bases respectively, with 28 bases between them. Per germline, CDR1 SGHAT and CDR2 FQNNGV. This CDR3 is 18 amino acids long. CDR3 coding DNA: TGTGCCAGCAGTCCCGGGACAGGGCCAGCGGGAGGTGCTGAGACCCAGTACTTC. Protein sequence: CASSPGTGPAGGAETQYF.

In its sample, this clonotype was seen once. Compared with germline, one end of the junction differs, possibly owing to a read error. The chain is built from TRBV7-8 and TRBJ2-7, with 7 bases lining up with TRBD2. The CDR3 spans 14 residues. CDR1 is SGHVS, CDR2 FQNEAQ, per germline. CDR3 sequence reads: CASSVAGAHYEQYF. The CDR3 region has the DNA TGTGCCAGCAGCGTAGCGGGCGCGCATTACGAGCAGTACTTC.

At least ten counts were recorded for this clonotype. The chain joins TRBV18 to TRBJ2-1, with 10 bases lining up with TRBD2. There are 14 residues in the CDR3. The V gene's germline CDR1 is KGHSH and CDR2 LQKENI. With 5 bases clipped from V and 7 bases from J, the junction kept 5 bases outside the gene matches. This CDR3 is CASSSGRASNEQFF. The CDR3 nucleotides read TGTGCCAGCTCAAGCGGGAGGGCCAGTAATGAGCAGTTCTTC.

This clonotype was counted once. CDR3 sequence reads: CASSSRQGRGNTIYF. The CDR3 DNA reads TGTGCCAGCAGCTCCAGACAGGGGAGAGGAAACACCATATATTTT. The chain combines TRBV6-5 with TRBJ1-3, with TRBD1 matching 8 bases. The CDR3 contains 15 residues. V gave up 6 bases and J gave up 4 bases; unmatched junction bases: 8. Germline-derived CDR1 and CDR2 are MNHEY and SVGAGI.

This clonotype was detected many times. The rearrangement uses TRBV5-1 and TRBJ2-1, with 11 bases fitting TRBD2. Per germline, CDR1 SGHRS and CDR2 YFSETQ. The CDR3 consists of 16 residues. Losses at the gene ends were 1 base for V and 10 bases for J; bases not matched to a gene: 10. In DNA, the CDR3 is TGCGCCAGCAGCTTGTTTCCGGGACTAGCGGCCACGGAGCAGTTCTTC. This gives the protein CASSLFPGLAATEQFF.